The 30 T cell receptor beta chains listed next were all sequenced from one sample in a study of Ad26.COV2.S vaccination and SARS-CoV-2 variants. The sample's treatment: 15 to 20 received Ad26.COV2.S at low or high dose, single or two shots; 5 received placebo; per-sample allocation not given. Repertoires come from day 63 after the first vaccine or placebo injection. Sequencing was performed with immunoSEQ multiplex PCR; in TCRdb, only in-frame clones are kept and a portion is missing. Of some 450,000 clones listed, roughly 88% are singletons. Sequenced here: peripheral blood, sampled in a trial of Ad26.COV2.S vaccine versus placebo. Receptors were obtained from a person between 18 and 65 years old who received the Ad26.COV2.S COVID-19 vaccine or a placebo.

CDR3 residues: CASSAWGGDRSYEQYF. The CDR3 nucleotides are TGTGCCAGCAGCGCCTGGGGTGGGGACAGGTCCTACGAGCAGTACTTC. The rearrangement links TRBV7-2 to TRBJ2-7, with 8 positions matching TRBD1. J gave up 1 base and V 5 bases, and 10 bases lay outside the gene matches. CDR1 and CDR2 (germline): SGHTA, FQGNSA. The CDR3 is made up of 16 amino acids.

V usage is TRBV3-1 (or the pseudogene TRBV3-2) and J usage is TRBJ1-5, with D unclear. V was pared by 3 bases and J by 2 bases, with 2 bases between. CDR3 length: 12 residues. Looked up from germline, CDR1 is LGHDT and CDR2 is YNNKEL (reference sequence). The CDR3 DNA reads TGTGCCAGCAGCCAGGGCAATCAGCCCCAGCATTTT. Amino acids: CASSQGNQPQHF.

The DNA for the CDR3 is TGTGCCAGCAGCCTCGGGGCGGGAAACCTCTACGAGCAGTACTTC. Amino acid sequence: CASSLGAGNLYEQYF. The chain is built from TRBV5-4 and TRBJ2-7, with D maybe TRBD2 (6 bases). The length of the CDR3 is 15 residues. From germline, CDR1 is SGHNT and CDR2 YYREEE (reference sequence). V lost 4 bases and J lost 3, with 17 bases in between.

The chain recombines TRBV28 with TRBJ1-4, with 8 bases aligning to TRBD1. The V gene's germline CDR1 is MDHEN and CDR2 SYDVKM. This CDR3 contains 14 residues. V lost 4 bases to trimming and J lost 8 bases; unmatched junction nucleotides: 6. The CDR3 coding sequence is TGTGCCAGCAGTTCGACAGGGGATTACGAAAAACTGTTTTTT. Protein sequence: CASSSTGDYEKLFF.

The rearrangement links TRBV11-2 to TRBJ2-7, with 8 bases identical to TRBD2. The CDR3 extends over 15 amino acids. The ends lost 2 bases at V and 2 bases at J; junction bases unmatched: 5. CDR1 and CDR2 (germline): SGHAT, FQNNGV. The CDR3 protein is CASSLTSGTTYEQYF. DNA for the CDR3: TGTGCCAGCAGCTTAACTAGCGGAACTACCTACGAGCAGTACTTC.

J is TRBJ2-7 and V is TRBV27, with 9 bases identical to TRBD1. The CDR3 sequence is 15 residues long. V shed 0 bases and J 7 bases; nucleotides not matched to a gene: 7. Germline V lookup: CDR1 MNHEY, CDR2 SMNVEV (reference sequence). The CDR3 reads CASSLSGDRAGEQYF. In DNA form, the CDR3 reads TGTGCCAGCAGTTTATCAGGGGACAGGGCCGGAGAGCAGTACTTC.

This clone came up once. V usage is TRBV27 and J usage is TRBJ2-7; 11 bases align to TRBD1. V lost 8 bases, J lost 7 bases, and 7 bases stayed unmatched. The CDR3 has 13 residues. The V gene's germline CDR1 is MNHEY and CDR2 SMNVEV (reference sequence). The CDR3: CASRDRGTREQYF. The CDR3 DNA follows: TGTGCCAGCCGGGACAGGGGGACGCGGGAGCAGTACTTC.

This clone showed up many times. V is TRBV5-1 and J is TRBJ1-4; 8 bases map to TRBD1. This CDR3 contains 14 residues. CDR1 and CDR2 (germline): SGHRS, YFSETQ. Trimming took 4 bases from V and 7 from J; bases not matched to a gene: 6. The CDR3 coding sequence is TGCGCCAGCAGCCCAGGGGGCGAAGTTGAAAAACTGTTTTTT. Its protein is CASSPGGEVEKLFF.

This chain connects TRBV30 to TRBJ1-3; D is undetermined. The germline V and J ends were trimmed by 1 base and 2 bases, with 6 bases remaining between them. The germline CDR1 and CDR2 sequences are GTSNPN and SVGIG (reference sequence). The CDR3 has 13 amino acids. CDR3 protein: CAWSGRAGNTIYF. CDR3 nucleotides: TGTGCCTGGAGTGGGAGGGCTGGAAACACCATATATTTT.

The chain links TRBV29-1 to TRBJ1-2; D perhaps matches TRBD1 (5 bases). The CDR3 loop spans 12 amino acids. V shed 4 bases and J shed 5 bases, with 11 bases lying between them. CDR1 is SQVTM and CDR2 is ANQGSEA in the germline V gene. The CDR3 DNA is TGCAGCGTTGGGGGGGATGGGTATGGCTACACCTTC. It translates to CSVGGDGYGYTF.

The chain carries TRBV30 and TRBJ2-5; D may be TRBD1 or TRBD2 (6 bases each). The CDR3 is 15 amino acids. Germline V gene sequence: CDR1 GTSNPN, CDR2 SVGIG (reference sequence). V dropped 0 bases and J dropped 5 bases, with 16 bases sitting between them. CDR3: CAWSVLGGITETQYF. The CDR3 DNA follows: TGTGCCTGGAGTGTCTTAGGGGGGATCACGGAGACCCAGTACTTC.

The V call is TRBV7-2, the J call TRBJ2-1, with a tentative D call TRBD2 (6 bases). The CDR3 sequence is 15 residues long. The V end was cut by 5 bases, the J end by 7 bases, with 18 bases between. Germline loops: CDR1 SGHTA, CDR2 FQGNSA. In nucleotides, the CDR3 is TGTGCCAGCAGCCGGGGCGGGAATAAAGGAAATGAGCAGTTCTTC. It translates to CASSRGGNKGNEQFF.

The CDR3 here is CASSWTSATSGRARDTDTQYF. CDR3 sequence (DNA): TGCGCCAGCAGCTGGACCTCCGCGACTAGCGGGAGGGCCAGGGACACAGATACGCAGTATTTT. The V gene is TRBV5-1, the J gene TRBJ2-3; 14 positions agree with TRBD2. V lost 3 bases and J lost 2; bases outside the gene matches: 17. CDR1 SGHRS and CDR2 YFSETQ come from the germline V gene. This CDR3 contains 21 residues.

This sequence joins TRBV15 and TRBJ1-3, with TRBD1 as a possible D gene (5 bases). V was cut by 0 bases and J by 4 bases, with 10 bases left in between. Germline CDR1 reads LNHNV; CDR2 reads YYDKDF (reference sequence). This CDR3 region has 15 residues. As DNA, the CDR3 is TGTGCCACCAGCAGAGATTGGGGGGTCGGAAACACCATATATTTT. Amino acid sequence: CATSRDWGVGNTIYF.

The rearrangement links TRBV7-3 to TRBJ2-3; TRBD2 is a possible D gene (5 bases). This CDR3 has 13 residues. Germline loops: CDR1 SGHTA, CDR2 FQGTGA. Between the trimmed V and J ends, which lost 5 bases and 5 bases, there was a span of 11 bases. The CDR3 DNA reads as TGTGCCAGCAGCACCCTAGCCCAAGATACGCAGTATTTT. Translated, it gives CASSTLAQDTQYF.

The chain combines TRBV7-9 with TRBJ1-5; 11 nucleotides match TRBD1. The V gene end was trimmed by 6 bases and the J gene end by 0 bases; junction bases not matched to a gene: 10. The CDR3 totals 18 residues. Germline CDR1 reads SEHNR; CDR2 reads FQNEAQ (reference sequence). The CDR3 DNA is TGTGCCAGCAGTCGGACAGGGGGCCCACCTGGTAGCAATCAGCCCCAGCATTTT. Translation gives CASSRTGGPPGSNQPQHF.

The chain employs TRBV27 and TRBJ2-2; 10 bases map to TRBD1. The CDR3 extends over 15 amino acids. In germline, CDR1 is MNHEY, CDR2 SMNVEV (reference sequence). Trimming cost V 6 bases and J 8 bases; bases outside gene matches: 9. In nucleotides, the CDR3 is TGTGCCAGCAGAATCCGGGACAGGGGTTATGGGGAGCTGTTTTTT. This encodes CASRIRDRGYGELFF.

The chain's CDR3 is CAISDGTGGASPLHF. In DNA, the CDR3 is TGTGCCATCAGTGATGGGACAGGGGGCGCGTCACCCCTCCACTTT. The chain links TRBV10-3 to TRBJ1-6, with 12 positions matching TRBD1. There are 15 residues in the CDR3. The germline V gene encodes CDR1 ENHRY and CDR2 SYGVKD. The junction had 4 bases not matched to a gene; V was cut back by 3 bases and J by 10 bases.

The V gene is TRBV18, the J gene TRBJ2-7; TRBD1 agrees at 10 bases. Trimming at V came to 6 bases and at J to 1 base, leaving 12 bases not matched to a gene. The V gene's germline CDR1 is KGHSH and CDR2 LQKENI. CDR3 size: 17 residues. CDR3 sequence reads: CASSRRAGTGVSYEQYF. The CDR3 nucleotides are TGTGCCAGCTCTCGTAGGGCGGGGACAGGGGTTTCCTACGAGCAGTACTTC.

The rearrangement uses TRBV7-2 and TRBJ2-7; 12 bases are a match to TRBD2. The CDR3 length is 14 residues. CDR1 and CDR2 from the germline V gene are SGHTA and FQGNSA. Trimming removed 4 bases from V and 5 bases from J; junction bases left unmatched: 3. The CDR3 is CASSSLAGGNEQYF. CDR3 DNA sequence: TGTGCCAGCAGCTCTCTAGCGGGAGGGAACGAGCAGTACTTC.

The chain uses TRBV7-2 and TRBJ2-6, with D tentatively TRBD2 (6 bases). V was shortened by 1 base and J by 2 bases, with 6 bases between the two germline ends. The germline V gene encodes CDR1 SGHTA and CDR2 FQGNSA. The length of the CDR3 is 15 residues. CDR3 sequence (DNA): TGTGCCAGCAGCTTAGGGGGGGCTGGGGCCAACGTCCTGACTTTC. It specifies CASSLGGAGANVLTF.

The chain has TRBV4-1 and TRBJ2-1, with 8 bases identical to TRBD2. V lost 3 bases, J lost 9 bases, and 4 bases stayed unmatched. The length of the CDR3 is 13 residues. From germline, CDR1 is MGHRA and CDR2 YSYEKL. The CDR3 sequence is CASSHNSGTEQFF. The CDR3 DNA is TGCGCCAGCAGCCACAATAGCGGGACTGAGCAGTTCTTC.

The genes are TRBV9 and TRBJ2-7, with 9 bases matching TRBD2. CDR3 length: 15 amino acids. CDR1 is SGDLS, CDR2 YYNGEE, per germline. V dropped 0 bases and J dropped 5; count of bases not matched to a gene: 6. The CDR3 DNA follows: TGTGCCAGCAGCGTAGAAGCTAGCGGGGTGGACGAGCAGTACTTC. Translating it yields CASSVEASGVDEQYF. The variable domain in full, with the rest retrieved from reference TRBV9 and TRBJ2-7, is DSGVTQTPKHLITATGQRVTLRCSPRSGDLSVYWYQQSLDQGLQFLIQYYNGEERAKGNILERFSAQQFPDLHSELNLSSLELGDSALYFCASSVEASGVDEQYFGPGTRLTVT.

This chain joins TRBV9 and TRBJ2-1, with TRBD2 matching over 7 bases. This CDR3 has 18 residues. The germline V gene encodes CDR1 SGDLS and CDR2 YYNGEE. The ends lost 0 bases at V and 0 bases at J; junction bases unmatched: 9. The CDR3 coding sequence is TGTGCCAGCAGCGTAGTAGGTAGCGGGCAGAGCTCCTACAATGAGCAGTTCTTC. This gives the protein CASSVVGSGQSSYNEQFF.

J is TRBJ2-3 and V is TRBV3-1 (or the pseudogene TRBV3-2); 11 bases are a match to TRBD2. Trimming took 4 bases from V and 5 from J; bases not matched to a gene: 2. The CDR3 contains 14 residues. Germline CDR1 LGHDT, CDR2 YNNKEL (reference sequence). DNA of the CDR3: TGTGCCAGCAGCCCGGGGACTAGCGGAGATACGCAGTATTTT. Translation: CASSPGTSGDTQYF.

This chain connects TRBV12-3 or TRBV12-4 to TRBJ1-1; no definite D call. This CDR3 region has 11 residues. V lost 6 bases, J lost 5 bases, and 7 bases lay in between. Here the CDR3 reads CASRFGTEAFF. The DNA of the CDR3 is TGTGCCAGCAGGTTTGGAACTGAAGCTTTCTTT.

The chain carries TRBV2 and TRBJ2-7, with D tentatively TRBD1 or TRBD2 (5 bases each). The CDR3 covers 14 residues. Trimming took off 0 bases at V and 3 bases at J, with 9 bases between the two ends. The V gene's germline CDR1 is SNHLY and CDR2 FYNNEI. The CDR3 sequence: CASSEAGEIYEQYF. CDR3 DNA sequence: TGTGCCAGCAGTGAAGCGGGGGAAATCTACGAGCAGTACTTC.

Here the CDR3 reads CASSLDGAEQFF. The DNA of the CDR3 is TGCGCCAGCAGCTTGGATGGGGCTGAGCAGTTCTTC. This sequence joins TRBV5-1 and TRBJ2-1; perhaps TRBD1 as D (5 bases). CDR1 is SGHRS and CDR2 is YFSETQ in the germline V gene. The CDR3 is 12 residues long. Trimming cost V 0 bases and J 9 bases, with 7 bases left between them.

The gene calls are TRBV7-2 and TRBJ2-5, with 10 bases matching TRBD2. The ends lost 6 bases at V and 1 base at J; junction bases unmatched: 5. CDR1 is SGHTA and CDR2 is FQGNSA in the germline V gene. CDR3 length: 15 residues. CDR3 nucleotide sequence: TGTGCCAGCAGGTTGACTAGCGGGTCCCAAGAGACCCAGTACTTC. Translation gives CASRLTSGSQETQYF.

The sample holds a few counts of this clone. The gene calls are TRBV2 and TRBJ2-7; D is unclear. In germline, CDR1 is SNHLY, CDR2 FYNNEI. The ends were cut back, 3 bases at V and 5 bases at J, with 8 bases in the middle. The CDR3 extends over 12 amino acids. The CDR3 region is CASSEARNEQYF. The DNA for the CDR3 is TGTGCCAGCAGTGAGGCCCGGAACGAGCAGTACTTC.